This T cell receptor beta chain was observed in a study of T cells in Graves' hyperthyroidism and ophthalmopathy. Exclusion followed for patients with uncontrolled infection, other autoimmune disease, pregnancy or lactation. RNA transcripts yielded amplified TCR beta CDR3 regions. In the first-round RT-PCR of the TCR CDR3, the HTBI primer set was used. TCRdb ran MiXCR on the multiplex PCR reads and lists one entry per CDR3 protein. The sample yields fewer than 650,000 distinct CDR3 sequences, around 14% seen once. This clonotype was picked up many times. Its cognate antigen is unknown. Whole-study findings and limits: It was a median about 6.5 months before onset that the model predicted ophthalmopathy.

The CDR3 has 13 residues. Germline V lookup: CDR1 MNHNS, CDR2 SASEGT. The ends were cut back, 6 bases at V and 6 bases at J, with 12 bases in the middle. The receptor was derived from a woman in her thirties with Graves' hyperthyroidism that later progressed to Graves' ophthalmopathy. This chain joins TRBV6-1 and TRBJ1-5; tentatively, D is TRBD1 (6 bases). Sequenced material: blood. The DNA for the CDR3 is TGTGCCAGCAGGCAACAGGGTTTTCAGCCCCAGCATTTT. Translated, it gives CASRQQGFQPQHF.